These T cell receptor beta chains were read from a single sample in a study of a mutant IDH1 vaccine in newly diagnosed glioma. Assay used: immunoSEQ multiplex PCR; TCRdb lists only in-frame clones, some missing. This sample has about 60,000 clones, with around 84% found just once. Their specific antigens are unknown. The specimen was PBMCs, collected from a glioma patient whose treatment included an IDH1 peptide vaccine. All receptors derive from a man aged 25-40 years with glioma. Each CDR3 is given with its conserved first and last residue. The D gene is left open where the match is weak. Rows give clone size only sometimes, using once, few, many, or a class for an expanded clone.

d_gene,abundance,j_gene,v_gene,CDR3aa,CDR3nt
NA,NA,TRBJ1-5,TRBV10-2,CAIPHSSNQPQHF,TGCGCCATTCCCCACTCTAGCAATCAGCCCCAGCATTTT
NA,NA,TRBJ1-2,TRBV6-1,CASATRGGAGYTF,TGTGCCAGCGCAACCCGAGGAGGGGCGGGCTACACCTTC
NA,NA,TRBJ2-3,TRBV15,CATSRVGLTDTQYF,TGTGCCACCAGCAGAGTAGGACTCACAGATACGCAGTATTTT
NA,NA,TRBJ2-3,TRBV13,CASSLRGADSTDTQYF,TGTGCCAGCAGCTTACGGGGGGCGGATAGTACAGATACGCAGTATTTT
NA,NA,TRBJ2-5,TRBV7-8,CALDRGGPKETQYF,TGTGCCCTCGACCGAGGGGGGCCTAAAGAGACCCAGTACTTC
TRBD1,NA,TRBJ1-6,TRBV18,CASSRTGGIQRSPLHF,TGTGCCAGCTCACGGACAGGGGGAATCCAACGATCACCCCTCCACTTT
NA,few,TRBJ1-6,TRBV10-1,CASSPRVDSPLHF,TGCGCCAGCAGTCCCAGGGTGGATTCACCCCTCCACTTT
TRBD1,NA,TRBJ1-5,TRBV18,CASSDRDDRNQPQHF,TGTGCCAGCTCAGACAGGGACGACCGCAATCAGCCCCAGCATTTT
NA,medium-sized,TRBJ2-7,TRBV7-2,CASSLAVYEQYF,TGTGCCAGCAGCTTAGCGGTTTACGAGCAGTACTTC
NA,NA,TRBJ2-5,TRBV18,CASSPLGGTQYF,TGTGCCAGCTCACCACTTGGAGGGACCCAGTACTTC
NA,few,TRBJ2-2,TRBV6-5,CASSWRTVDTGELFF,TGTGCCAGCAGTTGGAGGACGGTCGACACCGGGGAGCTGTTTTTT